This T cell receptor (beta chain) was sequenced during a study of T cells after somatic rescue of genetic block. Trimming cost V 3 bases and J 14 bases, with 16 bases left between them. This CDR3 is 12 amino acids long. The V gene's germline CDR1 is MGHRA and CDR2 YSYEKL. Clones were sequenced by immunoSEQ multiplex PCR, and TCRdb holds only the in-frame ones, with some missing. Among about 110,000 clones listed, over 80% were seen once. The V call is TRBV4-1, the J call TRBJ1-2, with D possibly matching TRBD1 (6 bases). Sequencing input: peripheral blood mononuclear cells (PBMCs). The sequence was collected from a woman under 30. The CDR3 reads CASSHPQGSCTF. For the CDR3, the DNA is TGCGCCAGCAGCCATCCACAGGGCTCGTGTACCTTC.